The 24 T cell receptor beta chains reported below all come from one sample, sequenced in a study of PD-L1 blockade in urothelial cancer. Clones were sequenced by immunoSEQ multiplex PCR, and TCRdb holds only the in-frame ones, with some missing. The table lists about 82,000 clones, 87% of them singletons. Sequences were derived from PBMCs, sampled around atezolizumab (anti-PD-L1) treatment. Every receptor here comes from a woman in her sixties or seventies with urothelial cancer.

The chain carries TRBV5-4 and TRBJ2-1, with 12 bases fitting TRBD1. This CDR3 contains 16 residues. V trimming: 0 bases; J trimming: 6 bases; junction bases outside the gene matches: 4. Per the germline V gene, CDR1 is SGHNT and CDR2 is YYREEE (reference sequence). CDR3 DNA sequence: TGTGCCAGCAGCTTGGGGGGGACAGGGGGCTTCAATGAGCAGTTCTTC. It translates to CASSLGGTGGFNEQFF.

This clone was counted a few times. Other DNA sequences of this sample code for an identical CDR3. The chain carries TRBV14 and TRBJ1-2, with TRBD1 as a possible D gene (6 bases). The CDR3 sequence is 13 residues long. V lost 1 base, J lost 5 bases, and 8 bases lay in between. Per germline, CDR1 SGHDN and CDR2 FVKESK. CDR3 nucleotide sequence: TGTGCCAGCAGCCAAGGGCAGGGGTATGGCTACACCTTC. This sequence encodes CASSQGQGYGYTF. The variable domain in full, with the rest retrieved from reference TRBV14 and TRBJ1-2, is EAGVTQFPSHSVIEKGQTVTLRCDPISGHDNLYWYRRVMGKEIKFLLHFVKESKQDESGMPNNRFLAERTGGTYSTLKVQPAELEDSGVYFCASSQGQGYGYTFGSGTRLTVV.

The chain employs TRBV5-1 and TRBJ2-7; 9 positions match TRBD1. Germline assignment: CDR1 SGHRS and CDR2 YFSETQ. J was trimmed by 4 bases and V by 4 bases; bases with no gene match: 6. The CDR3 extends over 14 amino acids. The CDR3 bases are TGCGCCAGCAGCATGGACAGGGGATGGTACGAGCAGTACTTC. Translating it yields CASSMDRGWYEQYF.

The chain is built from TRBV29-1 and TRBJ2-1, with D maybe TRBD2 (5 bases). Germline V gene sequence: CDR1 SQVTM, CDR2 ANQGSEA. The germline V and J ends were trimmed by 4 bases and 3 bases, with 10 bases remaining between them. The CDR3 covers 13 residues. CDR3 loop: CSVVANIYNEQFF. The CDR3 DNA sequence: TGCAGCGTTGTAGCGAATATCTACAATGAGCAGTTCTTC.

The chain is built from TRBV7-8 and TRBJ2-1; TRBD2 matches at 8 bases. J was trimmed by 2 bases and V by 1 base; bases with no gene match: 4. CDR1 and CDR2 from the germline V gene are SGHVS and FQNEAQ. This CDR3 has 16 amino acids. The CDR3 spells CASSLGISGAYNEQFF. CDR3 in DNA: TGTGCCAGCAGCTTAGGAATTAGCGGGGCCTACAATGAGCAGTTCTTC.

The CDR3 reads CASSEKPGPQHF. The CDR3, as DNA: TGCGCCAGCAGTGAGAAACCAGGGCCCCAGCATTTT. V is TRBV10-2 and J is TRBJ1-5, with D hard to call. This CDR3 contains 12 residues. CDR1 and CDR2 (germline): WSHSY, SAAADI. Trimming removed 2 bases at V and 9 bases at J, with 8 bases between.

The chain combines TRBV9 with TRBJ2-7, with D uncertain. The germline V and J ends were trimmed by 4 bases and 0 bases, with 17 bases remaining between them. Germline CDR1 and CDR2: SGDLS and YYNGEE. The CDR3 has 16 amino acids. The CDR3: CASSPSPTYSSYEQYF. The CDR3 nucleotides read TGTGCCAGCAGCCCGAGTCCCACCTATAGCTCCTACGAGCAGTACTTC.

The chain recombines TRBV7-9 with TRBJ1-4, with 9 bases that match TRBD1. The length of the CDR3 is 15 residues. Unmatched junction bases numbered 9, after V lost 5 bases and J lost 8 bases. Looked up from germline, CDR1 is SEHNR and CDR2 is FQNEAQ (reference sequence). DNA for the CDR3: TGTGCCAGCAGCCATGGGGACAGGGAGGAGGAAAAACTGTTTTTT. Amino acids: CASSHGDREEEKLFF.

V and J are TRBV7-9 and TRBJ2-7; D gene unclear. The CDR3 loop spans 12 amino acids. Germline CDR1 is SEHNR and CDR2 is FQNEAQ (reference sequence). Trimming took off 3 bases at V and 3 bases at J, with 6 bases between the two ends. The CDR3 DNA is TGTGCCAGCAGCTTCGACAACTACGAGCAGTACTTC. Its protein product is CASSFDNYEQYF.

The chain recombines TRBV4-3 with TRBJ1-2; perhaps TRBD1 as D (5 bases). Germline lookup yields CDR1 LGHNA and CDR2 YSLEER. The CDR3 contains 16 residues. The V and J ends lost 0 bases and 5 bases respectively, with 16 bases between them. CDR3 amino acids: CASSQEVAGTDYGYTF. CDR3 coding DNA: TGCGCCAGCAGCCAAGAAGTTGCCGGGACTGATTATGGCTACACCTTC.

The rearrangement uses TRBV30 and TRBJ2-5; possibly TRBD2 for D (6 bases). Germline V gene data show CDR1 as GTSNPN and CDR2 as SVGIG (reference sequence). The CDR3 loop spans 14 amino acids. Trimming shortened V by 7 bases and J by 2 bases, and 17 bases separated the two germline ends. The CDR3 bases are TGTGCCTTATCGGGACTCAGATTGCAAGAGACCCAGTACTTC. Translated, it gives CALSGLRLQETQYF.

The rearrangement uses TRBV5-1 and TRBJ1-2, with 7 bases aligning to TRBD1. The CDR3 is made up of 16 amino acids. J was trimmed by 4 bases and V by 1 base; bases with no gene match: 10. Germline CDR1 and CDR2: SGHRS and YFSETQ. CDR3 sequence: CASSLMTGTGVYGYTF. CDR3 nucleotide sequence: TGCGCCAGCAGCTTGATGACGGGAACAGGGGTCTATGGCTACACCTTC. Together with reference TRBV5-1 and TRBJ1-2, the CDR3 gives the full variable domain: KAGVTQTPRYLIKTRGQQVTLSCSPISGHRSVSWYQQTPGQGLQFLFEYFSETQRNKGNFPGRFSGRQFSNSRSEMNVSTLELGDSALYLCASSLMTGTGVYGYTFGSGTRLTVV.

As DNA, the CDR3 is TGTGCCAGCAGCCCCCACTTCTATGGCTACACCTTC. Its translation: CASSPHFYGYTF. The V and J genes are TRBV7-9 and TRBJ1-2; D unclear. Per the germline V gene, CDR1 is SEHNR and CDR2 is FQNEAQ (reference sequence). V gave up 5 bases and J gave up 4 bases, with 8 bases separating them. The CDR3 loop spans 12 amino acids.

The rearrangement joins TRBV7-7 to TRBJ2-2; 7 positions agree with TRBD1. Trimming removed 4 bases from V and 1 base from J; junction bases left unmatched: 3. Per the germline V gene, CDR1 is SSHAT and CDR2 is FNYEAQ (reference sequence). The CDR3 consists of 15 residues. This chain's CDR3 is CASSSHRGNTGELFF. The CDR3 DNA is TGTGCCAGCAGCTCTCACAGGGGGAACACCGGGGAGCTGTTTTTT.

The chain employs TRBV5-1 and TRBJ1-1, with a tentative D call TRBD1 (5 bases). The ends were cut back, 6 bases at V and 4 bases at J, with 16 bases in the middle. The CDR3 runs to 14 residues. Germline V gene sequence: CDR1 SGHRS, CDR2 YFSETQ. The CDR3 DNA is TGCGCCAGCACTGACAGTTTGGGCGGCACTGAAGCTTTCTTT. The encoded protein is CASTDSLGGTEAFF.

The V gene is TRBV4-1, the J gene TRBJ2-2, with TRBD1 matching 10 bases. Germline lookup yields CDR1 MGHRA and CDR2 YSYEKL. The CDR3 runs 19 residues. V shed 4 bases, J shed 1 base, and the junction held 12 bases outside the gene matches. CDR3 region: CASSPRGQGGFENTGELFF. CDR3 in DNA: TGCGCCAGCAGCCCCCGAGGACAGGGGGGGTTCGAGAACACCGGGGAGCTGTTTTTT.

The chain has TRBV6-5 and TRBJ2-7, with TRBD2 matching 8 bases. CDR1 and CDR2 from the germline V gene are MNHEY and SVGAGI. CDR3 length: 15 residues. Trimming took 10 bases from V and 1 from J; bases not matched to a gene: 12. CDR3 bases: TGTGCCACCTCTCCAGCTAGCGGGCGGTCCTACGAGCAGTACTTC. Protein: CATSPASGRSYEQYF.

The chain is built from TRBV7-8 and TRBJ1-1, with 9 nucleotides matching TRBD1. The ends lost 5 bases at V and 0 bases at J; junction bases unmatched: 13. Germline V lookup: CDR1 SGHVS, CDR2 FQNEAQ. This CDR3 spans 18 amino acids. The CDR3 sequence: CASSPLVPGQGMNTEAFF. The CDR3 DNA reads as TGTGCCAGCAGCCCACTCGTCCCGGGACAGGGAATGAACACTGAAGCTTTCTTT.

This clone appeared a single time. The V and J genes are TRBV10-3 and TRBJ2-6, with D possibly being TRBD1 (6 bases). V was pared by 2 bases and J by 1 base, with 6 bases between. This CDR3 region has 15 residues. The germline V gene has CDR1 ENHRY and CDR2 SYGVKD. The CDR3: CAISETGSGANVLTF. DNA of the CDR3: TGTGCCATCAGTGAGACAGGGTCTGGGGCCAACGTCCTGACTTTC.

CDR3 region: CASSLGQTNTGELFF. The CDR3 DNA is TGTGCCAGCAGCTTGGGACAAACGAACACCGGGGAGCTGTTTTTT. The J gene is TRBJ2-2, the V gene TRBV7-8; maybe TRBD1 (6 bases). V lost 3 bases, J lost 0 bases, and 8 bases lay in between. CDR3 size: 15 residues. Germline assignment: CDR1 SGHVS and CDR2 FQNEAQ.

CDR3 nucleotides: TGTGCCTGGACCCCCAGCGGCAATCAGCCCCAGCATTTT. Amino acid sequence: CAWTPSGNQPQHF. This chain uses TRBV30 with TRBJ1-5; D gene ambiguous. Trimming took off 4 bases at V and 2 bases at J, with 9 bases between the two ends. This CDR3 region has 13 residues. Germline V CDR1 and CDR2: GTSNPN, SVGIG (reference sequence).

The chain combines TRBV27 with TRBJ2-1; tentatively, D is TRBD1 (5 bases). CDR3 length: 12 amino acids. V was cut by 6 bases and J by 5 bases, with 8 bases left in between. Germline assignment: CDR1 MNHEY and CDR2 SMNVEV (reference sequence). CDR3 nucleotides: TGTGCCAGCAGGGGGCTTAACAATGAGCAGTTCTTC. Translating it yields CASRGLNNEQFF.

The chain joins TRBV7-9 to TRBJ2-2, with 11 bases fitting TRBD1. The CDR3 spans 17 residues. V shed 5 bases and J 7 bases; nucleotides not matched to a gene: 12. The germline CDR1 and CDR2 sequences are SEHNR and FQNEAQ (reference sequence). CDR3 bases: TGTGCCAGCAGCCCCAGTCCCGGGACAGGGGGTAACGGGGAGCTGTTTTTT. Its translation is CASSPSPGTGGNGELFF. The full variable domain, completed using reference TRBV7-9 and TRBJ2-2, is DTGVSQNPRHKITKRGQNVTFRCDPISEHNRLYWYRQTLGQGPEFLTYFQNEAQLEKSRLLSDRFSAERPKGSFSTLEIQRTEQGDSAMYLCASSPSPGTGGNGELFFGEGSRLTVL.

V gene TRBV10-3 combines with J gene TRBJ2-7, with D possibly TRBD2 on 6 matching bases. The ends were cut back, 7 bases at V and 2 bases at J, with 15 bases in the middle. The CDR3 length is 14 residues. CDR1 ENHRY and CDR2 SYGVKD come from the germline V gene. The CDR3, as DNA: TGTGCCATCAAGGGGAGGCAGGGCCCCTACGAGCAGTACTTC. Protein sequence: CAIKGRQGPYEQYF.